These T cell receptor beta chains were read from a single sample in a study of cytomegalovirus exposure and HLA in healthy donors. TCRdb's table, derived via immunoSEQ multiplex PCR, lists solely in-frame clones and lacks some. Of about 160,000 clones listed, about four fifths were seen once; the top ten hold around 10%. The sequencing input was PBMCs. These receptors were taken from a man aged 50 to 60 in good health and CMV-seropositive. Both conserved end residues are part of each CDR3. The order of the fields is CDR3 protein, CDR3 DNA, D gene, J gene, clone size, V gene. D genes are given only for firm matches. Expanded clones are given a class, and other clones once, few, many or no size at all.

CASSPSDEQYF TGTGCCAGCAGCCCCTCCGACGAGCAGTACTTC NA TRBJ2-7 few TRBV6-6
CASSHDGLAGAAYF TGCGCCAGCAGCCATGACGGACTAGCGGGGGCCGCGTACTTC TRBD2 TRBJ2-7 NA TRBV4-1
CAWSAGYGNQPQHF TGTGCCTGGAGTGCAGGGTATGGCAATCAGCCCCAGCATTTT NA TRBJ1-5 few TRBV30
CASSVVNYGYTF TGTGCCAGTTCGGTGGTTAACTATGGCTACACCTTC NA TRBJ1-2 few TRBV6-6
CASSQGHSNTGELFF TGCGCCAGCAGCCAGGGCCACTCGAACACCGGGGAGCTGTTTTTT NA TRBJ2-2 few TRBV4-1
CASSMTGWGTEAFF TGTGCCAGTAGTATGACGGGGTGGGGCACTGAAGCTTTCTTT NA TRBJ1-1 NA TRBV19
CASSHGWGRYADTQYF TGTGCCAGCAGCCACGGGTGGGGCCGGTATGCAGATACGCAGTATTTT NA TRBJ2-3 few TRBV7-9
CASSFIRASGGEKLFF TGTGCCAGCAGTTTTATCCGGGCCTCAGGCGGGGAAAAACTGTTTTTT NA TRBJ1-4 NA TRBV28
CASSLGQASGNTIYF TGTGCCAGCAGCCTGGGACAGGCCTCTGGAAACACCATATATTTT TRBD1 TRBJ1-3 NA TRBV5-7
CSVGTSGTPDTQYF TGCAGCGTTGGGACTAGCGGGACCCCAGATACGCAGTATTTT TRBD2 TRBJ2-3 once TRBV29-1
CASSAYGGGIYNEQFF TGTGCCAGCAGCGCTTATGGGGGGGGCATCTACAATGAGCAGTTCTTC NA TRBJ2-1 NA TRBV9
CASSQDLAGGPYNEQFF TGCGCCAGCAGCCAAGATCTAGCGGGAGGGCCCTACAATGAGCAGTTCTTC TRBD2 TRBJ2-1 NA TRBV4-3
CASSPGGWGRNTGELFF TGTGCCAGCAGCCCCGGTGGGTGGGGGCGGAACACCGGGGAGCTGTTTTTT NA TRBJ2-2 NA TRBV11-3
CASSISPRSLFF TGTGCCAGTAGTATAAGCCCACGGTCGTTATTCTTC NA TRBJ2-1 few TRBV19
CASSSLRLSGRGSYNEQFF TGCGCCAGCAGTTCCCTACGATTAAGCGGGAGGGGCTCCTACAATGAGCAGTTCTTC TRBD2 TRBJ2-1 NA TRBV5-1
CASRSRAGVYDTQYF TGTGCCAGCAGGTCCAGAGCGGGGGTATACGATACGCAGTATTTT TRBD2 TRBJ2-3 NA TRBV6-5
CASSYRRGGNEQFF TGTGCCAGCAGTTACAGGCGTGGGGGGAATGAGCAGTTCTTC NA TRBJ2-1 NA TRBV6-5
CAISEKGEMNTEAFF TGTGCCATCAGTGAGAAGGGAGAGATGAACACTGAAGCTTTCTTT NA TRBJ1-1 NA TRBV10-3
CASRPTSGVQETQYF TGTGCCAGCAGACCTACATCAGGGGTACAAGAGACCCAGTACTTC NA TRBJ2-5 NA TRBV11-2
CAWKLSGANGLTF TGTGCCTGGAAGCTATCTGGGGCCAACGGCCTGACTTTC NA TRBJ2-6 NA TRBV30
CASSFDREPYNEQFF TGTGCCAGCAGTTTCGACAGGGAACCCTACAATGAGCAGTTCTTC TRBD1 TRBJ2-1 few TRBV6-6
CASSPDRAGEKLFF TGTGCCAGCTCACCCGACAGGGCTGGAGAAAAACTGTTTTTT TRBD1 TRBJ1-4 NA TRBV18
CASSLSGVAYEQYF TGTGCCAGCAGTCTTAGCGGGGTCGCCTACGAGCAGTACTTC TRBD2 TRBJ2-7 few TRBV28
CASSLGGLAYEQYF TGTGCCAGCAGCTTAGGGGGGCTTGCCTACGAGCAGTACTTC NA TRBJ2-7 medium-sized TRBV7-9
CASSRGQGIGEQYF TGTGCCAGCAGCCGAGGACAGGGGATTGGCGAGCAGTACTTC TRBD1 TRBJ2-7 NA TRBV7-6
CSATSPTGGTYNEQFF TGCAGCGCCACCTCTCCTACTGGAGGAACCTACAATGAGCAGTTCTTC NA TRBJ2-1 NA TRBV29-1
CASSPVGAAETEAFF TGTGCCAGCTCACCCGTTGGGGCAGCCGAAACTGAAGCTTTCTTT NA TRBJ1-1 NA TRBV18
CASSPGTGVIDTQYF TGTGCCAGCAGCCCCGGGACAGGGGTGATCGATACGCAGTATTTT TRBD1 TRBJ2-3 once TRBV7-8
CASSYVLAGNNEQFF TGTGCCAGCAGTTACGTACTAGCGGGAAACAATGAGCAGTTCTTC TRBD2 TRBJ2-1 NA TRBV6-6
CASSLSWLQGAIHEQYF TGTGCCAGCAGCTTGTCTTGGCTGCAGGGGGCGATCCACGAGCAGTACTTC TRBD1 TRBJ2-7 NA TRBV7-9
CASSQGGRRTGELFF TGCGCCAGCAGCCAAGGGGGGAGGCGGACCGGGGAGCTGTTTTTT NA TRBJ2-2 NA TRBV4-1
CASSPGQPNTEAFF TGTGCCAGCAGCCCGGGACAGCCGAACACTGAAGCTTTCTTT TRBD1 TRBJ1-1 NA TRBV11-3
CASSLGLANVYNEQFF TGTGCCAGCAGCTTAGGTCTAGCAAACGTCTACAATGAGCAGTTCTTC NA TRBJ2-1 NA TRBV13